Each of the 26 T cell receptor beta chains below was sequenced from the same sample in a study of Ad26.COV2.S vaccination and SARS-CoV-2 variants. Sequenced by immunoSEQ multiplex PCR; TCRdb stores in-frame clones only, minus some. The sample consists of fewer than 400,000 clones, around 84% of them appearing once. Described treatment: about 20 received Ad26.COV2.S at low or high dose, single or two shots; about 5 received placebo; per-sample allocation not given. At day 63 after the first vaccine or placebo injection, samples were drawn. The sequencing used peripheral blood, collected in a trial of Ad26.COV2.S vaccine versus placebo. All receptors come from a person between 18 and 65 years old who received the Ad26.COV2.S COVID-19 vaccine or a placebo.

The chain uses TRBV3-1 (or the pseudogene TRBV3-2) and TRBJ1-1, with D perhaps matching TRBD1 (5 bases). CDR3 length: 12 amino acids. Deletions cut 6 bases from V and 5 bases from J, with 10 bases between. Germline V CDR1 and CDR2: LGHDT, YNNKEL (reference sequence). The CDR3 protein is CASSLRATEAFF. The CDR3 nucleotides are TGTGCCAGCAGTCTCAGGGCTACTGAAGCTTTCTTT.

V is TRBV4-1 and J is TRBJ2-3; 9 nucleotides align to TRBD2. This CDR3 has 21 amino acids. After removal of 0 bases from V and 0 bases from J, the junction contained 16 bases not matched to a gene. The germline CDR1 and CDR2 sequences are MGHRA and YSYEKL. The CDR3 reads CASSQEGRGPRLAASTDTQYF. The CDR3 coding sequence is TGCGCCAGCAGCCAAGAGGGCCGGGGGCCCAGACTAGCGGCTAGCACAGATACGCAGTATTTT.

This chain connects TRBV5-1 to TRBJ2-5; D remains unclear. V was trimmed by 0 bases and J by 5 bases, leaving 11 bases between them. Per the germline V gene, CDR1 is SGHRS and CDR2 is YFSETQ. This CDR3 contains 14 residues. This chain's CDR3 is CASSLANSEETQYF. In DNA form, the CDR3 reads TGCGCCAGCAGCTTGGCCAATTCTGAGGAGACCCAGTACTTC.

The chain combines TRBV9 with TRBJ2-3; D remains ambiguous. The CDR3 covers 15 residues. The V end was cut by 3 bases, the J end by 2 bases, with 13 bases between. Germline V gene lookup returns CDR1 SGDLS and CDR2 YYNGEE. CDR3 coding DNA: TGTGCCAGCAGCGCGCGCGAAGTTTTCACAGATACGCAGTATTTT. It codes for CASSAREVFTDTQYF.

The rearrangement links TRBV7-8 to TRBJ2-3, with TRBD1 as a possible D gene (5 bases). The CDR3 has 16 residues. The V and J ends lost 5 bases and 0 bases respectively, with 15 bases between them. Germline-derived CDR1 and CDR2 are SGHVS and FQNEAQ. CDR3 coding DNA: TGTGCCAGCAGCCTCACTGCAGGGAAAAGCACAGATACGCAGTATTTT. Its protein is CASSLTAGKSTDTQYF.

The chain joins TRBV27 to TRBJ1-2, with TRBD1 matching over 7 bases. CDR1 and CDR2 (germline): MNHEY, SMNVEV (reference sequence). The ends lost 6 bases at V and 6 bases at J; junction bases unmatched: 4. The CDR3 runs to 12 residues. The CDR3 is CASSPTGDGYTF. CDR3 DNA: TGTGCCAGCAGCCCCACAGGGGATGGCTACACCTTC.

The chain links TRBV29-1 to TRBJ1-1; D is unclear. The germline gives CDR1 SQVTM, CDR2 ANQGSEA. CDR3 length: 14 residues. V was trimmed by 6 bases and J by 1 base, leaving 15 bases between them. The CDR3 nucleotides read TGCAGCGTCTCTCCTCCTACAGAGAACACTGAAGCTTTCTTT. It specifies CSVSPPTENTEAFF.

About this clone itself: It may be a read error: a sequence one base away is much more abundant. This CDR3 is also generated by other DNA sequences in the sample. CDR3 coding DNA: TGTGCCAGCAGTTTAGGGCCGAACACTGAAGCTTTCTTT. Its protein is CASSLGPNTEAFF. The gene calls are TRBV12-3 or TRBV12-4 and TRBJ1-1; unclear D gene. The CDR3 length is 13 residues. V dropped 1 base and J dropped 1 base, with 4 bases sitting between them.

Written as DNA, the CDR3 is TGTGCCAGCACCCAGGGTAATGGCTACACCTTC. Protein sequence: CASTQGNGYTF. The genes are TRBV6-5 and TRBJ1-2; possible D gene TRBD1, 5 bases. The CDR3 length is 11 residues. Trimming pared 7 bases from V and 6 bases from J, leaving 9 bases between. The V gene's germline CDR1 is MNHEY and CDR2 SVGAGI.

This clone was counted a single time. The chain recombines TRBV7-6 with TRBJ2-3; D might be TRBD2 (5 bases). Germline V gives CDR1 SGHVS, CDR2 FNYEAQ. This CDR3 spans 13 amino acids. Trimming left V 1 base short and J 5 bases short, with 7 bases between. The chain's CDR3 is CASSLDEGDTQYF. CDR3 DNA: TGTGCCAGCAGCTTAGATGAGGGAGATACGCAGTATTTT.

This clone was observed once. The chain combines TRBV27 with TRBJ1-2, with D possibly being TRBD1 (6 bases). Germline assignment: CDR1 MNHEY and CDR2 SMNVEV (reference sequence). V was trimmed by 5 bases and J by 7 bases, leaving 20 bases between them. This CDR3 spans 15 amino acids. In nucleotides, the CDR3 is TGTGCCAGCAGTCCCAGGACAGAGACAAGGGGTGGCTACACCTTC. As protein: CASSPRTETRGGYTF.

This clone was counted a single time. The genes are TRBV5-6 and TRBJ1-2, with 7 bases aligning to TRBD1. The CDR3 has 14 amino acids. V lost 4 bases to trimming and J lost 0 bases; unmatched junction nucleotides: 3. Looked up from germline, CDR1 is SGHDT and CDR2 is YYEEEE. CDR3 nucleotides: TGTGCCAGCAGCCAAGGGACAGCTAACTATGGCTACACCTTC. Amino acid sequence: CASSQGTANYGYTF. Full variable domain (missing parts from reference TRBV5-6 and TRBJ1-2): DAGVTQSPTHLIKTRGQQVTLRCSPKSGHDTVSWYQQALGQGPQFIFQYYEEEERQRGNFPDRFSGHQFPNYSSELNVNALLLGDSALYLCASSQGTANYGYTFGSGTRLTVV.

The V gene is TRBV28, the J gene TRBJ2-5, with D perhaps being TRBD1 or TRBD2 (6 bases each). The V gene lost 6 bases and the J gene lost 5 bases, with 19 bases spanning the gap. The CDR3 is 15 amino acids. Germline CDR1 and CDR2: MDHEN and SYDVKM. CDR3 nucleotide sequence: TGTGCCAGCAGAACTACTCGGGGGCCAGGGGAGACCCAGTACTTC. Translated, it gives CASRTTRGPGETQYF.

This clone came up once. The same CDR3 can be traced to other DNA sequences in this sample. The J gene is TRBJ1-2, the V gene TRBV4-3; the D is unclear. Trimming pared 4 bases from V and 2 bases from J, leaving 8 bases between. The CDR3 loop spans 13 amino acids. The germline V gene has CDR1 LGHNA and CDR2 YSLEER. The chain's CDR3 is CASSRNLNYGYTF. The CDR3 coding sequence is TGCGCCAGCAGCCGAAACCTCAACTATGGCTACACCTTC.

J is TRBJ2-1 and V is TRBV6-6; TRBD2 matches at 10 bases. Trimming removed 5 bases from V and 3 bases from J; junction bases left unmatched: 4. The CDR3 length is 15 residues. Germline V gives CDR1 MNHNY, CDR2 SVGAGI (reference sequence). The CDR3 region is CASSLAGAGYNEQFF. In nucleotides, the CDR3 is TGTGCCAGCAGTCTAGCGGGGGCCGGCTACAATGAGCAGTTCTTC.

This clone has only one observation. V and J are TRBV19 and TRBJ2-2; TRBD1 is a possible D gene (5 bases). Per germline, CDR1 LNHDA and CDR2 SQIVND (reference sequence). CDR3 length: 15 amino acids. Trimming removed 6 bases at V and 4 bases at J, with 15 bases between. In nucleotides, the CDR3 is TGTGCCAGTAGCCTTGTGGCAGGGATCACCGGGGAGCTGTTTTTT. It yields the protein CASSLVAGITGELFF.

The V and J genes are TRBV3-1 (or the pseudogene TRBV3-2) and TRBJ2-7; TRBD1 is a possible D gene (6 bases). The germline V gene encodes CDR1 LGHDT and CDR2 YNNKEL (reference sequence). The CDR3 consists of 15 residues. V lost 0 bases to trimming and J lost 7 bases, with 16 bases between them. CDR3 nucleotides: TGTGCCAGCAGCCAAGATATGGGGGCTCCCCGAGAGCAGTACTTC. Translation: CASSQDMGAPREQYF.

CDR3 nucleotides: TGTGCCAGCAGCCCCAGGACAGTTGAAAAACTGTTTTTT. Translation: CASSPRTVEKLFF. This rearrangement joins TRBV6-5 to TRBJ1-4; a weak D match, TRBD1 (6 bases). V was clipped by 6 bases and J by 7 bases, with 12 bases between them. Per the germline V gene, CDR1 is MNHEY and CDR2 is SVGAGI. The CDR3 sequence is 13 residues long.

V gene TRBV5-1 combines with J gene TRBJ2-7, with TRBD1 matching 8 bases. Germline V gives CDR1 SGHRS, CDR2 YFSETQ. The CDR3 is 13 amino acids. Trimming removed 7 bases from V and 4 bases from J; junction bases left unmatched: 7. The CDR3 nucleotides read TGCGCCAGCGCCGGACAGGGAGGATACGAGCAGTACTTC. Encoded protein: CASAGQGGYEQYF. Filled out from reference TRBV5-1 and TRBJ2-7, the complete variable domain reads KAGVTQTPRYLIKTRGQQVTLSCSPISGHRSVSWYQQTPGQGLQFLFEYFSETQRNKGNFPGRFSGRQFSNSRSEMNVSTLELGDSALYLCASAGQGGYEQYFGPGTRLTVT.

This clone has a handful of counts. The chain employs TRBV5-4 and TRBJ1-2; D might be TRBD1 (6 bases). This CDR3 is 14 amino acids long. Trimming removed 5 bases from V and 8 bases from J, with 19 bases in between. The germline CDR1 and CDR2 sequences are SGHNT and YYREEE (reference sequence). The CDR3 coding sequence is TGTGCCAGCAGGGGTGAGCTCACAGGGCGGGGCTACACCTTC. It specifies CASRGELTGRGYTF.

The chain has TRBV18 and TRBJ2-2; D gene uncertain. In germline, CDR1 is KGHSH, CDR2 LQKENI. V was clipped by 3 bases and J by 2 bases, with 13 bases between them. The CDR3 extends over 16 amino acids. The CDR3 DNA reads as TGTGCCAGCTCACCTTTTCAACCACCAAACACCGGGGAGCTGTTTTTT. Translation: CASSPFQPPNTGELFF.

The chain employs TRBV6-2 or TRBV6-3 and TRBJ2-5; TRBD1 aligns across 7 bases. The CDR3 is 14 amino acids. V shed 6 bases and J 4 bases; nucleotides not matched to a gene: 8. CDR1 is MNHEY, CDR2 SVGEGT, per germline. The CDR3 here is CASSRDSSTETQYF. Written as DNA, the CDR3 is TGTGCCAGCAGCCGGGACAGTTCAACAGAGACCCAGTACTTC.

This chain connects TRBV5-6 to TRBJ1-4, with D perhaps matching TRBD1 (5 bases). Germline V gives CDR1 SGHDT, CDR2 YYEEEE. The V gene lost 4 bases and the J gene lost 4 bases, with 14 bases spanning the gap. The CDR3 has 15 residues. The CDR3 region has the DNA TGTGCCAGCAGCGCGGGACTCAGACTTAATGAAAAACTGTTTTTT. The encoded protein is CASSAGLRLNEKLFF.

The chain combines TRBV30 with TRBJ1-5; no definite D call. The germline V gene encodes CDR1 GTSNPN and CDR2 SVGIG (reference sequence). V dropped 2 bases and J dropped 6 bases, with 14 bases sitting between them. This CDR3 spans 14 amino acids. CDR3 DNA: TGTGCCTGGAGTTTAAATGTCGGCGGTCAGCCCCAGCATTTT. Protein: CAWSLNVGGQPQHF. Looking up the rest from reference TRBV30 and TRBJ1-5 gives the full variable domain: SQTIHQWPATLVQPVGSPLSLECTVEGTSNPNLYWYRQAAGRGLQLLFYSVGIGQISSEVPQNLSASRPQDRQFILSSKKLLLSDSGFYLCAWSLNVGGQPQHFGDGTRLSIL.

The chain links TRBV5-4 to TRBJ2-2; D could derive from TRBD1 or TRBD2 (5 bases each). The CDR3 sequence is 14 residues long. CDR1 and CDR2 (germline): SGHNT, YYREEE (reference sequence). V lost 4 bases, J lost 8 bases, and 15 bases lay in between. The CDR3 coding sequence is TGTGCCAGCAGCGCCGGGGCCCTACGGGGGGAGCTGTTTTTT. Amino acid sequence: CASSAGALRGELFF. Full variable domain (missing parts from reference TRBV5-4 and TRBJ2-2): ETGVTQSPTHLIKTRGQQVTLRCSSQSGHNTVSWYQQALGQGPQFIFQYYREEENGRGNFPPRFSGLQFPNYSSELNVNALELDDSALYLCASSAGALRGELFFGEGSRLTVL.

V is TRBV5-4 and J is TRBJ1-2; the D gene is possibly TRBD1 (5 bases). V lost 0 bases and J lost 2, with 8 bases in between. The germline V gene has CDR1 SGHNT and CDR2 YYREEE (reference sequence). The CDR3 has 14 residues. CDR3 protein: CASSLDQGNYGYTF. The CDR3 DNA sequence: TGTGCCAGCAGCTTGGATCAGGGAAACTATGGCTACACCTTC.